This entry lists 10 T cell receptor beta chains sequenced from one sample in a study of shared clonotypes between healthy human individuals. Profiling relied on immunoSEQ multiplex PCR, and the TCRdb table lists in-frame clones only, not all of them. The sample has about 1 million clones; roughly 80% are singletons. The sequenced material came from memory CD4+ T cells sorted from blood. Subset given: CD45RA-negative fraction. The receptors originated from a man aged 18-30 years in good health.

V usage is TRBV6-5 and J usage is TRBJ2-7; 11 nucleotides line up with TRBD2. The V gene end was trimmed by 5 bases and the J gene end by 2 bases; junction bases not matched to a gene: 2. This CDR3 has 14 amino acids. Germline CDR1 MNHEY, CDR2 SVGAGI. The CDR3: CASSGSGGAYEQYF. The CDR3 DNA sequence: TGTGCCAGCAGTGGTAGCGGGGGGGCCTACGAGCAGTACTTC.

The chain links TRBV5-6 to TRBJ2-1, with 9 bases that match TRBD2. The CDR3 runs to 15 residues. The germline V gene encodes CDR1 SGHDT and CDR2 YYEEEE. Germline trimming cut 4 bases from V and 2 bases from J; bases unmatched to any gene: 4. Written as DNA, the CDR3 is TGTGCCAGCAGCGCCCTAGCGGGGACCTACAATGAGCAGTTCTTC. Its translation is CASSALAGTYNEQFF.

With regard to this clone: The same CDR3 can be traced to other DNA sequences in this sample. The V gene is TRBV7-9, the J gene TRBJ1-5; D not certain. Germline V gene lookup returns CDR1 SEHNR and CDR2 FQNEAQ (reference sequence). With 1 base removed from V and 2 bases from J, the gap between germline ends came to 9 bases. This CDR3 contains 15 residues. CDR3 nucleotides: TGTGCCAGCAGCTTAGATGGAGGAGGCAATCAGCCCCAGCATTTT. This codes for CASSLDGGGNQPQHF.

The V and J genes are TRBV6-5 and TRBJ1-1; D not resolved. This CDR3 spans 12 amino acids. V was pared by 4 bases and J by 1 base, with 4 bases between. From germline, CDR1 is MNHEY and CDR2 SVGAGI. In nucleotides, the CDR3 is TGTGCCAGCAGTTTCAAGAACACTGAAGCTTTCTTT. Translated: CASSFKNTEAFF.

This chain uses TRBV11-2 with TRBJ2-5; the D is unclear. In germline, CDR1 is SGHAT, CDR2 FQNNGV. The CDR3 is 15 amino acids. V was shortened by 0 bases and J by 4 bases, with 12 bases between the two germline ends. CDR3 DNA: TGTGCCAGCAGCTTAGATCTTCGTAAATTAGAGACCCAGTACTTC. Residues: CASSLDLRKLETQYF.

The chain links TRBV5-1 to TRBJ1-2; TRBD1 agrees at 11 bases. The CDR3 extends over 13 amino acids. The junction had 4 bases not matched to a gene; V was cut back by 4 bases and J by 8 bases. CDR1 SGHRS and CDR2 YFSETQ come from the germline V gene. The CDR3 DNA follows: TGCGCCAGCAGCCCGGACAGGGGGCAAGGCTACACCTTC. Translating it yields CASSPDRGQGYTF.

The V gene is TRBV7-9, the J gene TRBJ1-1; the D gene is possibly TRBD1 (5 bases). Germline CDR1 reads SEHNR; CDR2 reads FQNEAQ (reference sequence). V dropped 5 bases and J dropped 4 bases, with 11 bases sitting between them. The CDR3 loop spans 13 amino acids. CDR3 loop: CASSTGSGTEAFF. The CDR3, as DNA: TGTGCCAGCAGCACAGGTAGTGGCACTGAAGCTTTCTTT. The whole variable domain, remainder taken from reference TRBV7-9 and TRBJ1-1, is DTGVSQNPRHKITKRGQNVTFRCDPISEHNRLYWYRQTLGQGPEFLTYFQNEAQLEKSRLLSDRFSAERPKGSFSTLEIQRTEQGDSAMYLCASSTGSGTEAFFGQGTRLTVV.

The chain has TRBV30 and TRBJ2-7, with TRBD2 matching over 9 bases. The CDR3 consists of 16 residues. CDR1 is GTSNPN and CDR2 is SVGIG in the germline V gene (reference sequence). The junction had 8 bases not matched to a gene; V was cut back by 1 base and J by 1 base. In DNA form, the CDR3 reads TGTGCCTGGAGTGGGCAAGGAGCGGGGGGTTCCTACGAGCAGTACTTC. Translated: CAWSGQGAGGSYEQYF.

The chain joins TRBV15 to TRBJ2-6, with D maybe TRBD1 (6 bases). This CDR3 comprises 17 residues. Per germline, CDR1 LNHNV and CDR2 YYDKDF (reference sequence). The V end lost 4 bases, the J end lost 0 bases, and 13 bases lay between the germline ends. This CDR3 is CATSTGHPNSGANVLTF. The CDR3 DNA is TGTGCCACCAGCACGGGACACCCTAACTCTGGGGCCAACGTCCTGACTTTC.

The chain couples TRBV19 to TRBJ1-2, with 7 bases that match TRBD1. Germline CDR1 is LNHDA and CDR2 is SQIVND (reference sequence). Trimming took 3 bases from V and 4 from J; bases not matched to a gene: 5. The CDR3 is made up of 14 amino acids. The CDR3 region has the DNA TGTGCCAGTAGTATGACAGGGAGGACCTATGGCTACACCTTC. Amino acid sequence: CASSMTGRTYGYTF.